The clone carrying this TCR beta chain was observed once. As yet, its antigen is unknown. The same CDR3 can be traced to other DNA sequences in this sample. The CDR3 has 15 amino acids. V lost 0 bases and J lost 4, with 11 bases in between. CDR1 and CDR2 (germline): SGDLS, YYNGEE. These data come from a study of Tregs in tolerant kidney transplant recipients. Study-wide results and caveats: Expanding Tregs on activated donor B cells appeared to best identify donor-specific TCRbeta clones. Biological reproducibility was not directly addressed in this study. The small number of patients limits these findings pending further validation.

TCRdb's copy holds only in-frame clones and misses some; the assay was immunoSEQ multiplex PCR. The profile shows roughly 250,000 clones, approximately 84% of them singletons. The genes are TRBV9 and TRBJ1-5, with TRBD1 as a possible D gene (6 bases). The specimen was CD4+ T cells from blood. The sequence came from a human donor in good health. The CDR3 protein is CASSVGGGPNQPQHF. CDR3 coding DNA: TGTGCCAGCAGCGTAGGCGGGGGGCCAAATCAGCCCCAGCATTTT. The full variable domain, in which reference TRBV9 and TRBJ1-5 provide the parts outside the CDR3, is DSGVTQTPKHLITATGQRVTLRCSPRSGDLSVYWYQQSLDQGLQFLIQYYNGEERAKGNILERFSAQQFPDLHSELNLSSLELGDSALYFCASSVGGGPNQPQHFGDGTRLSIL.